This is a list of T cell receptor beta chains from one sample in a study of chemoradiotherapy in HPV16-positive cancers. Assay: immunoSEQ multiplex PCR; the TCRdb copy retains only in-frame clones and omits some. The table includes tens of thousands of clones, less than 90% detected once. Specimen: blood, collected from a patient who underwent chemoradiotherapy. Source of these receptors: a human donor with HPV-associated anogenital cancer. Both conserved end residues are part of each CDR3. D genes are given only for firm matches. Clone size is not always given. Where it is, it says once, few, many or a class for expanded clones.

D gene: -
J gene: TRBJ1-6
V gene: TRBV7-9
clone size: -
CDR3 protein: CASSFRGSLYNSPLHF
CDR3 DNA: TGTGCCAGCAGCTTCAGGGGAAGCCTATATAATTCACCCCTCCACTTT

D gene: -
J gene: TRBJ1-2
V gene: TRBV11-2
clone size: -
CDR3 protein: CASSSGSHGYTF
CDR3 DNA: TGTGCCAGCAGCTCTGGCTCGCATGGCTACACCTTC

D gene: TRBD1
J gene: TRBJ2-7
V gene: TRBV6-5
clone size: -
CDR3 protein: CASRVTGGYEQYF
CDR3 DNA: TGTGCCAGCAGGGTGACAGGGGGTTACGAGCAGTACTTC

D gene: -
J gene: TRBJ2-6
V gene: TRBV2
clone size: -
CDR3 protein: CASSEGGPSGANVLTF
CDR3 DNA: TGTGCCAGCAGTGAGGGGGGACCCTCTGGGGCCAACGTCCTGACTTTC

D gene: -
J gene: TRBJ2-1
V gene: TRBV13
clone size: -
CDR3 protein: CASREGGIPLSFF
CDR3 DNA: TGTGCCAGCAGGGAGGGGGGGATCCCTCTTAGTTTCTTC

D gene: -
J gene: TRBJ1-3
V gene: TRBV6-5
clone size: -
CDR3 protein: CASSLNSGNTIYF
CDR3 DNA: TGTGCCAGCAGTCTGAACTCTGGAAACACCATATATTTT

D gene: -
J gene: TRBJ1-1
V gene: TRBV19
clone size: once
CDR3 protein: CASSIRGESTEAFF
CDR3 DNA: TGTGCCAGTAGTATTAGAGGGGAAAGCACTGAAGCTTTCTTT

D gene: -
J gene: TRBJ1-1
V gene: TRBV6-5
clone size: -
CDR3 protein: CASSTLTANTEAFF
CDR3 DNA: TGTGCCAGCAGCACATTAACGGCGAACACTGAAGCTTTCTTT

D gene: -
J gene: TRBJ2-7
V gene: TRBV5-5
clone size: -
CDR3 protein: CASSLPPGYEQYF
CDR3 DNA: TGTGCCAGCAGCTTGCCGCCCGGCTACGAGCAGTACTTC

D gene: TRBD1
J gene: TRBJ1-1
V gene: TRBV27
clone size: -
CDR3 protein: CASSSGTGGGLWNTEAFF
CDR3 DNA: TGTGCCAGCAGTTCGGGGACAGGGGGCGGCCTTTGGAACACTGAAGCTTTCTTT

D gene: TRBD1
J gene: TRBJ2-7
V gene: TRBV7-9
clone size: -
CDR3 protein: CASSDHRGPYEQYF
CDR3 DNA: TGTGCCAGCAGCGATCACAGGGGGCCCTACGAGCAGTACTTC

D gene: -
J gene: TRBJ1-5
V gene: TRBV6-5
clone size: -
CDR3 protein: CASSSGRGISNQPQHF
CDR3 DNA: TGTGCCAGCAGTTCTGGGAGAGGGATTAGCAATCAGCCCCAGCATTTT

D gene: TRBD1
J gene: TRBJ2-6
V gene: TRBV4-1
clone size: -
CDR3 protein: CASSLRATGGTGANVLTF
CDR3 DNA: TGCGCCAGCAGCCTTCGGGCGACAGGGGGCACTGGGGCCAACGTCCTGACTTTC

D gene: -
J gene: TRBJ2-1
V gene: TRBV20-1
clone size: -
CDR3 protein: CSARDNEQFF
CDR3 DNA: TGCAGTGCAAGAGACAATGAGCAGTTCTTC

D gene: -
J gene: TRBJ2-3
V gene: TRBV5-1
clone size: -
CDR3 protein: CASSLGRGRVTDTQYF
CDR3 DNA: TGCGCCAGCAGCTTGGGCAGGGGAAGAGTTACAGATACGCAGTATTTT

D gene: TRBD2
J gene: TRBJ2-7
V gene: TRBV4-2
clone size: -
CDR3 protein: CASSPSGTDPYEQYF
CDR3 DNA: TGTGCCAGCAGCCCAAGCGGGACTGACCCCTACGAGCAGTACTTC

D gene: -
J gene: TRBJ1-1
V gene: TRBV5-1
clone size: -
CDR3 protein: CASSLDSGMNTEAFF
CDR3 DNA: TGCGCCAGCAGCTTGGATTCGGGGATGAACACTGAAGCTTTCTTT

D gene: -
J gene: TRBJ1-3
V gene: TRBV4-1
clone size: -
CDR3 protein: CASSQPVRDGNTIYF
CDR3 DNA: TGCGCCAGCAGCCAACCCGTCCGGGATGGAAACACCATATATTTT

D gene: -
J gene: TRBJ1-2
V gene: TRBV27
clone size: -
CDR3 protein: CASSLKADSYYGYTF
CDR3 DNA: TGTGCCAGCAGTTTAAAGGCAGATTCTTACTATGGCTACACCTTC

D gene: -
J gene: TRBJ1-4
V gene: TRBV5-1
clone size: -
CDR3 protein: CASSPRGGSNEKLFF
CDR3 DNA: TGCGCCAGCAGCCCGAGGGGGGGTTCTAATGAAAAACTGTTTTTT

D gene: -
J gene: TRBJ1-4
V gene: TRBV5-1
clone size: -
CDR3 protein: CASSLGSGRQEKLFF
CDR3 DNA: TGCGCCAGCAGCTTGGGATCAGGGCGTCAAGAAAAACTGTTTTTT

D gene: -
J gene: TRBJ2-2
V gene: TRBV9
clone size: -
CDR3 protein: CASSVGGVSGANTGELFF
CDR3 DNA: TGTGCCAGCAGCGTAGGCGGGGTCAGCGGAGCGAACACCGGGGAGCTGTTTTTT

D gene: TRBD1
J gene: TRBJ1-2
V gene: TRBV5-5
clone size: once
CDR3 protein: CASSSGTGGWGYTF
CDR3 DNA: TGTGCCAGCAGCTCCGGGACAGGGGGCTGGGGCTACACCTTC

D gene: -
J gene: TRBJ2-3
V gene: TRBV29-1
clone size: -
CDR3 protein: CSVAPNTDTQYF
CDR3 DNA: TGCAGCGTTGCGCCAAACACAGATACGCAGTATTTT

D gene: -
J gene: TRBJ1-1
V gene: TRBV5-1
clone size: -
CDR3 protein: CASSLNSLNTEAFF
CDR3 DNA: TGCGCCAGCAGCTTGAACAGTCTGAACACTGAAGCTTTCTTT

D gene: TRBD1
J gene: TRBJ1-6
V gene: TRBV6-1
clone size: -
CDR3 protein: CASRMGTGGGSPLHF
CDR3 DNA: TGTGCCAGCAGGATGGGGACAGGGGGAGGTTCACCCCTCCACTTT

D gene: -
J gene: TRBJ2-5
V gene: TRBV29-1
clone size: -
CDR3 protein: CSALSGARGETQYF
CDR3 DNA: TGCAGCGCCCTATCCGGGGCCAGAGGCGAGACCCAGTACTTC

D gene: -
J gene: TRBJ2-4
V gene: TRBV4-2
clone size: -
CDR3 protein: CASSQEKAVAKNIQYF
CDR3 DNA: TGTGCCAGCAGCCAAGAAAAGGCCGTAGCCAAAAACATTCAGTACTTC